This T cell receptor beta chain derives from a study of cytomegalovirus exposure and HLA in healthy donors. Study details: Of more than 350 genotyped donors, about 81% clustered with self-reported Caucasian donors. Study results and caveats: Reports indicate that TCR beta sequences accurately predicted the HLA-A and HLA-B alleles of most subjects.

It was with 60 Vbeta and 13 Jbeta primers that the PCR ran. Authors' methods: Around 11 million of tens of millions of unique TCR beta chains were shared, per a later count. Clones were sequenced by immunoSEQ multiplex PCR, and TCRdb holds only the in-frame ones, with some missing. The DNA was the basis for D and trimming; V, J and clone size are from that table. This repertoire includes around 75,000 clones. Turning to this clone: Its antigen is unidentified.

The germline gives CDR1 SEHNR, CDR2 FQNEAQ (reference sequence). This CDR3 is built from 13 residues. V was shortened by 5 bases and J by 4 bases, with 9 bases between the two germline ends. The clonotype comes from a woman aged 60-75 years in good health and CMV-seronegative. The gene calls are TRBV7-9 and TRBJ1-3, with D perhaps matching TRBD1 (6 bases). Sequenced: PBMCs. CDR3 nucleotides: TGTGCCAGCAGCGCGGACAGCGGAAACACCATATATTTT. Translating gives CASSADSGNTIYF.